The rows below give T cell receptor beta chains drawn from one sample of a study of OX40 agonist ivuxolimab in advanced cancers. Clones were sequenced by immunoSEQ multiplex PCR, and TCRdb holds only the in-frame ones, with some missing. Of roughly 13,000 clones in the sample, about four fifths were seen once. This specimen consisted of CD4+ or CD8+ T cells sorted from blood, obtained in a trial of the OX40 agonist ivuxolimab. The receptors here all came from an adult with an advanced solid tumor such as melanoma, head and neck, liver or kidney cancer. The CDR3 runs from the conserved cysteine through the conserved F or W. The order of the fields is J gene, D gene, clone size, V gene, CDR3 DNA, CDR3 protein. A D gene is named only where the DNA matches it firmly. Size values are once, few and many counts, or a class for expanded clones, and some rows have none.

J gene: TRBJ2-6
D gene: .
clone size: .
V gene: TRBV27
CDR3 DNA: TGTGCCAGCAGCCTAGGGGGGGGCTCTGGGGCCAACGTCCTGACTTTC
CDR3 protein: CASSLGGGSGANVLTF

J gene: TRBJ2-1
D gene: .
clone size: .
V gene: TRBV7-8
CDR3 DNA: TGTGCCAGCAGCCTGGCCTACAATGAGCAGTTCTTC
CDR3 protein: CASSLAYNEQFF

J gene: TRBJ2-4
D gene: .
clone size: .
V gene: TRBV5-1
CDR3 DNA: TGCGCCAGCAGCTTGGGGAAAGGTGGCGCTTCCAAAAACATTCAGTACTTC
CDR3 protein: CASSLGKGGASKNIQYF

J gene: TRBJ2-7
D gene: .
clone size: .
V gene: TRBV19
CDR3 DNA: TGTGCCAGTAGTCCGTCAACGACAGGTAGCTACGAGCAGTACTTC
CDR3 protein: CASSPSTTGSYEQYF

J gene: TRBJ2-2
D gene: TRBD2
clone size: .
V gene: TRBV10-2
CDR3 DNA: TGCGCCAGCAGTGATCCTAGCGGGAGGAACACCGGGGAGCTGTTTTTT
CDR3 protein: CASSDPSGRNTGELFF

J gene: TRBJ2-7
D gene: .
clone size: .
V gene: TRBV29-1
CDR3 DNA: TGCAGCGTTGTATCGGAGCCTGGGGAGCAGTACTTC
CDR3 protein: CSVVSEPGEQYF

J gene: TRBJ2-1
D gene: TRBD2
clone size: .
V gene: TRBV30
CDR3 DNA: TGTGCCTCTGACTTAGCGGGAGGGCCGTTCAATGAGCAGTTCTTC
CDR3 protein: CASDLAGGPFNEQFF

J gene: TRBJ1-5
D gene: .
clone size: .
V gene: TRBV5-1
CDR3 DNA: TGCGCCAGCAGCAAAAATAGCAATCAGCCCCAGCATTTT
CDR3 protein: CASSKNSNQPQHF

J gene: TRBJ2-7
D gene: TRBD2
clone size: .
V gene: TRBV5-1
CDR3 DNA: TGCGCCAGCAGCCCCCGGACACGGGAGGGCCACGAGCAGTACTTC
CDR3 protein: CASSPRTREGHEQYF

J gene: TRBJ1-6
D gene: .
clone size: .
V gene: TRBV6-1
CDR3 DNA: TGTGCCAGCAGCGGGACGGCCAATTCACCCCTCCACTTT
CDR3 protein: CASSGTANSPLHF

J gene: TRBJ2-7
D gene: TRBD1
clone size: .
V gene: TRBV5-1
CDR3 DNA: TGCGCCAGCAGCCCATTGAGGACAGGGGGCCACGAGCAGTACTTC
CDR3 protein: CASSPLRTGGHEQYF

J gene: TRBJ1-1
D gene: .
clone size: .
V gene: TRBV19
CDR3 DNA: TGTGCCAGTAGCCTATTAAGCCGGAACCTTGGGGGAGGGTCGAACACTGAAGCTTTCTTT
CDR3 protein: CASSLLSRNLGGGSNTEAFF

J gene: TRBJ2-3
D gene: .
clone size: .
V gene: TRBV5-1
CDR3 DNA: TGCGCCAGCAGCTTAGTTCCCGCTCCGGGTCGAGACACAGATACGCAGTATTTT
CDR3 protein: CASSLVPAPGRDTDTQYF

J gene: TRBJ1-5
D gene: .
clone size: once
V gene: TRBV7-6
CDR3 DNA: TGTGCCAGCAGACGCCAGACGGTGAGGCATAGCAATCAGCCCCAGCATTTT
CDR3 protein: CASRRQTVRHSNQPQHF

J gene: TRBJ1-2
D gene: .
clone size: .
V gene: TRBV27
CDR3 DNA: TGTGCCAGCAGTTCTTGGTTAGACTATGGCTACACCTTC
CDR3 protein: CASSSWLDYGYTF

J gene: TRBJ2-3
D gene: TRBD2
clone size: .
V gene: TRBV9
CDR3 DNA: TGTGCCAGCAGCGTCGGAACGACTAGCGGGAATACAGATACGCAGTATTTT
CDR3 protein: CASSVGTTSGNTDTQYF

J gene: TRBJ2-2
D gene: .
clone size: .
V gene: TRBV29-1
CDR3 DNA: TGCAGCGTTGACTTAGGGATCGCCGGGGAGCTGTTTTTT
CDR3 protein: CSVDLGIAGELFF

J gene: TRBJ2-1
D gene: .
clone size: .
V gene: TRBV6-6
CDR3 DNA: TGTGCCAGCACCCCTGCGGTCTACAATGAGCAGTTCTTC
CDR3 protein: CASTPAVYNEQFF

J gene: TRBJ1-2
D gene: .
clone size: .
V gene: TRBV7-3
CDR3 DNA: TGTGCCAGCAGCTTAGTCCGCAACTATGGCTACACCTTC
CDR3 protein: CASSLVRNYGYTF

J gene: TRBJ2-3
D gene: .
clone size: .
V gene: TRBV6-1
CDR3 DNA: TGTGCCAGCAGTGGCCTAGAGAGCACAGATACGCAGTATTTT
CDR3 protein: CASSGLESTDTQYF

J gene: TRBJ1-1
D gene: .
clone size: .
V gene: TRBV10-3
CDR3 DNA: TGTGCCATCAGTGAGTCGTTGTGGAACACTGAAGCTTTCTTT
CDR3 protein: CAISESLWNTEAFF

J gene: TRBJ2-2
D gene: .
clone size: .
V gene: TRBV7-6
CDR3 DNA: TGTGCCAGCAGGGATACCGGGGAGCTGTTTTTT
CDR3 protein: CASRDTGELFF

J gene: TRBJ2-2
D gene: .
clone size: .
V gene: TRBV4-1
CDR3 DNA: TGCGCCAGCAGCCAGGGGTTGGGGGCCGGGGAGCTGTTTTTT
CDR3 protein: CASSQGLGAGELFF

J gene: TRBJ2-7
D gene: TRBD2
clone size: once
V gene: TRBV7-6
CDR3 DNA: TGTGCCAGCAGCTTAGTTCGGGAGGGTTACGAGCAGTACTTC
CDR3 protein: CASSLVREGYEQYF

J gene: TRBJ1-4
D gene: .
clone size: .
V gene: TRBV19
CDR3 DNA: TGTGCCAGTAGTATACGGATTAATGAAAAACTGTTTTTT
CDR3 protein: CASSIRINEKLFF

J gene: TRBJ2-7
D gene: .
clone size: .
V gene: TRBV5-4
CDR3 DNA: TGTGCCAGCAGCAACCGGGACCGATGCTCCTACGAGCAGTACTTC
CDR3 protein: CASSNRDRCSYEQYF

J gene: TRBJ2-7
D gene: TRBD1
clone size: medium-sized
V gene: TRBV9
CDR3 DNA: TGTGCCAGCAGCCCCTCCGACAGGGCCCACGAGCAGTACTTC
CDR3 protein: CASSPSDRAHEQYF

J gene: TRBJ2-7
D gene: .
clone size: .
V gene: TRBV19
CDR3 DNA: TGTGCCAGTAAGGACCGCGGCCCCTACGAGCAGTACTTC
CDR3 protein: CASKDRGPYEQYF

J gene: TRBJ2-5
D gene: .
clone size: .
V gene: TRBV6-1
CDR3 DNA: TGTGCCAGCAGTGAAATCGTGGGTAATCAAGAGACCCAGTACTTC
CDR3 protein: CASSEIVGNQETQYF

J gene: TRBJ2-5
D gene: .
clone size: .
V gene: TRBV7-8
CDR3 DNA: TGTGCCAGCAGCTCACCAGGGGCTAGCACCTCAGGGGAGACCCAGTACTTC
CDR3 protein: CASSSPGASTSGETQYF

J gene: TRBJ2-7
D gene: .
clone size: medium-sized
V gene: TRBV10-3
CDR3 DNA: TGTGCCATCAGTGAGTCTTCGCGTCCCTACGAGCAGTACTTC
CDR3 protein: CAISESSRPYEQYF

J gene: TRBJ1-3
D gene: .
clone size: .
V gene: TRBV10-3
CDR3 DNA: TGTGCCATCAGCGGGGGGAGTGGAAACACCATATATTTT
CDR3 protein: CAISGGSGNTIYF

J gene: TRBJ2-1
D gene: .
clone size: few
V gene: TRBV4-2
CDR3 DNA: TGTGCCAGCAGCCAAGAGGGCGGCGGGGGCTATGAGCAGTTCTTC
CDR3 protein: CASSQEGGGGYEQFF

J gene: TRBJ2-1
D gene: TRBD2
clone size: once
V gene: TRBV4-2
CDR3 DNA: TGTGCCAGCAGCCAGGACCTCGGACTAGCGGGCTACAATGAGCAGTTCTTC
CDR3 protein: CASSQDLGLAGYNEQFF

J gene: TRBJ2-7
D gene: .
clone size: .
V gene: TRBV21-1
CDR3 DNA: TGTGCCAGTCCTTTGGACAGGGAGGATGAGCAGTACTTC
CDR3 protein: CASPLDREDEQYF

J gene: TRBJ2-3
D gene: .
clone size: few
V gene: TRBV5-6
CDR3 DNA: TGTGCCAGCAGCTTCATCAGGGTGGGCACAGATACGCAGTATTTT
CDR3 protein: CASSFIRVGTDTQYF

J gene: TRBJ2-2
D gene: .
clone size: .
V gene: TRBV19
CDR3 DNA: TGTGCCAGTAATCCGGGGGCGAACGGGGAGCTGTTTTTT
CDR3 protein: CASNPGANGELFF

J gene: TRBJ2-7
D gene: .
clone size: .
V gene: TRBV5-1
CDR3 DNA: TGCGCCAGCAGCTTGGGGTACGAGCAGTACTTC
CDR3 protein: CASSLGYEQYF

J gene: TRBJ1-2
D gene: .
clone size: .
V gene: TRBV10-1
CDR3 DNA: TGCGCCAGCAGCAGGGGTTGGAACTATGGCTACACCTTC
CDR3 protein: CASSRGWNYGYTF

J gene: TRBJ2-1
D gene: .
clone size: once
V gene: TRBV9
CDR3 DNA: TGTGCCAGCAGCGCCGGGCTCCTCTCCTACAATGAGCAGTTCTTC
CDR3 protein: CASSAGLLSYNEQFF

J gene: TRBJ2-5
D gene: .
clone size: few
V gene: TRBV27
CDR3 DNA: TGTGCCAGCAGGCATTTGTTAGGCGCTGCAGAGACCCAGTACTTC
CDR3 protein: CASRHLLGAAETQYF

J gene: TRBJ1-2
D gene: .
clone size: .
V gene: TRBV10-3
CDR3 DNA: TGTGCCATCAGGGCTAACTATGGCTACACCTTC
CDR3 protein: CAIRANYGYTF